This TCR beta chain was observed in a study of brain T cells in children with intractable seizures. Whole-study findings and limits: Pre-surgery blood may have been undersampled, hiding some clones.

TCRdb's copy holds only in-frame clones and misses some; the assay was immunoSEQ multiplex PCR. The table lists under 150,000 clones, roughly 92% of them singletons. Notes on this clone: Its antigen is undetermined.

The CDR3 consists of 18 residues. The V and J ends lost 2 bases and 2 bases, in that order; junction bases with no gene match: 14. Germline V gene lookup returns CDR1 SNHLY and CDR2 FYNNEI. Surgery cases with the highest brain T cell transcript signatures were chosen for sequencing. At least one anti-epileptic drug was given before surgery. Specimen: peripheral blood, collected at surgery. This chain links TRBV2 with TRBJ2-5; 7 bases match TRBD2. This receptor was identified in a boy younger than two with hemimegalencephaly and intractable seizures. The DNA of the CDR3 is TGTGCCAGCAGTGAAACAGCGGGATCCTGGGTAGGGCAAGAGACCCAGTACTTC. It translates to CASSETAGSWVGQETQYF.